A single sample gave rise to the 15 T cell receptor beta chains below, sequenced in a study of cytomegalovirus exposure and HLA in healthy donors. Primers for the PCR totalled 60 Vbeta and 13 Jbeta. Clones were read by immunoSEQ multiplex PCR, and TCRdb kept only the in-frame ones, dropping some. The sample shows 180,000 or so clones, about four fifths of them seen only once. The sample taken for sequencing was PBMCs. Every receptor here comes from a female donor in good health and CMV-seronegative.

The J gene is TRBJ1-1, the V gene TRBV29-1; D gene uncertain. This CDR3 region has 12 residues. The V gene lost 5 bases and the J gene lost 5 bases, with 12 bases spanning the gap. Germline V CDR1 and CDR2: SQVTM, ANQGSEA. CDR3 nucleotide sequence: TGCAGCGTTAGGACTGCCGGGACTGAAGCTTTCTTT. It yields the protein CSVRTAGTEAFF. The complete variable domain, with remaining parts taken from reference TRBV29-1 and TRBJ1-1, reads SAVISQKPSRDICQRGTSLTIQCQVDSQVTMMFWYRQQPGQSLTLIATANQGSEATYESGFVIDKFPISRPNLTFSTLTVSNMSPEDSSIYLCSVRTAGTEAFFGQGTRLTVV.

The rearrangement uses TRBV5-1 and TRBJ1-4; 9 nucleotides align to TRBD1. CDR1 and CDR2 (germline): SGHRS, YFSETQ. There are 14 residues in the CDR3. The V and J ends lost 3 bases and 7 bases, in that order; junction bases with no gene match: 4. The CDR3 DNA follows: TGCGCCAGCAGCTCGACAGGGGGGAGTGAAAAACTGTTTTTT. It specifies CASSSTGGSEKLFF.

The rearrangement uses TRBV14 and TRBJ1-2; unclear D gene. The germline gives CDR1 SGHDN, CDR2 FVKESK. V was shortened by 1 base and J by 5 bases, with 8 bases between the two germline ends. The CDR3 loop spans 13 amino acids. The CDR3 loop is CASSQALRYGYTF. CDR3 DNA sequence: TGTGCCAGCAGCCAAGCCCTGAGGTATGGCTACACCTTC.

The chain links TRBV28 to TRBJ2-7, with D perhaps TRBD1 (6 bases). The V and J ends lost 6 bases and 6 bases respectively, with 18 bases between them. CDR3 length equals 14 residues. Germline values: CDR1 MDHEN, CDR2 SYDVKM. CDR3 loop: CASSLHPGVFEQYF. The CDR3 DNA reads TGTGCCAGCAGCCTACACCCAGGGGTTTTCGAGCAGTACTTC.

CDR3 bases: TGTGCCAGCAGCCGTACAAAGAACACTGAAGCTTTCTTT. Translation: CASSRTKNTEAFF. V gene TRBV7-2 combines with J gene TRBJ1-1; D not certain. The CDR3 covers 13 residues. CDR1 and CDR2 from the germline V gene are SGHTA and FQGNSA. With 5 bases removed from V and 1 base from J, the gap between germline ends came to 8 bases.

The chain is built from TRBV7-6 and TRBJ2-1; 11 positions agree with TRBD2. The ends lost 0 bases at V and 7 bases at J; junction bases unmatched: 8. Germline V gene sequence: CDR1 SGHVS, CDR2 FNYEAQ. This CDR3 has 17 amino acids. CDR3 in amino acids: CASSLAPPGTSGNEQFF. CDR3 DNA sequence: TGTGCCAGCAGCTTAGCCCCCCCCGGGACTAGCGGTAATGAGCAGTTCTTC.

V and J are TRBV28 and TRBJ1-5, with D tentatively TRBD1 (6 bases). With 7 bases removed from V and 0 bases from J, the gap between germline ends came to 16 bases. Germline-derived CDR1 and CDR2 are MDHEN and SYDVKM. CDR3 length: 16 amino acids. The CDR3 coding sequence is TGTGCCAGCAAGACCGGGACATCGTATAGCAATCAGCCCCAGCATTTT. Residues: CASKTGTSYSNQPQHF.

V gene TRBV11-3 combines with J gene TRBJ2-2; 7 nucleotides match TRBD2. With V trimmed by 3 bases and J by 7 bases, 5 bases remained unmatched. This CDR3 region has 14 residues. Germline-derived CDR1 and CDR2 are SGHNT and YENEEA. The CDR3 loop reads CASSLAGVGGELFF. CDR3 nucleotide sequence: TGTGCCAGCAGCTTGGCGGGGGTAGGCGGGGAGCTGTTTTTT. Full variable domain (remainder filled in from reference TRBV11-3 and TRBJ2-2): EAGVVQSPRYKIIEKKQPVAFWCNPISGHNTLYWYLQNLGQGPELLIRYENEEAVDDSQLPKDRFSAERLKGVDSTLKIQPAELGDSAVYLCASSLAGVGGELFFGEGSRLTVL.

This clone has only one observation. J is TRBJ2-1 and V is TRBV7-9; a possible D gene is TRBD1 (5 bases). V lost 3 bases and J 9 bases, leaving 15 bases between the germline ends. Germline CDR1 reads SEHNR; CDR2 reads FQNEAQ (reference sequence). The CDR3 is 14 amino acids. CDR3: CASSLPLGVGEQFF. Here the CDR3 DNA reads TGTGCCAGCAGCTTGCCGTTAGGGGTGGGTGAGCAGTTCTTC.

CDR3 nucleotide sequence: TGTGCCAGCAGTTACTCGGCCAGGGGGCAAACGCCCCTCCACTTT. Translated, it gives CASSYSARGQTPLHF. The chain joins TRBV6-5 to TRBJ1-6, with 8 nucleotides matching TRBD1. The CDR3 has 15 amino acids. V shed 0 bases and J 13 bases; nucleotides not matched to a gene: 8. Germline loops: CDR1 MNHEY, CDR2 SVGAGI.

The chain carries TRBV30 and TRBJ2-7; D possibly corresponds to TRBD1 (6 bases). V was trimmed by 2 bases and J by 2 bases, leaving 10 bases between them. The CDR3 runs to 13 residues. The germline V gene has CDR1 GTSNPN and CDR2 SVGIG (reference sequence). The CDR3 loop is CAWSRDTTYEQYF. The CDR3, as DNA: TGTGCCTGGAGTCGGGACACTACCTACGAGCAGTACTTC.

The rearrangement joins TRBV27 to TRBJ2-5; 7 bases align to TRBD1. Germline CDR1 is MNHEY and CDR2 is SMNVEV (reference sequence). The CDR3 totals 14 residues. V lost 4 bases, J lost 5 bases, and 7 bases stayed unmatched. Written as DNA, the CDR3 is TGTGCCAGCAGTTCACAGGGGCCCCGGGAGACCCAGTACTTC. It translates to CASSSQGPRETQYF.

This clone has a single count. The rearrangement links TRBV10-3 to TRBJ2-3; possibly TRBD1 for D (5 bases). The CDR3 is made up of 13 amino acids. The V gene lost 10 bases and the J gene lost 0 bases, with 11 bases spanning the gap. From germline, CDR1 is ENHRY and CDR2 SYGVKD. The CDR3 is CASKTESTDTQYF. The DNA for the CDR3 is TGTGCCAGCAAGACAGAGAGCACAGATACGCAGTATTTT.

There are a few counts of this clone. The rearrangement uses TRBV11-3 and TRBJ1-6; D is undetermined. Per the germline V gene, CDR1 is SGHNT and CDR2 is YENEEA. The CDR3 spans 14 residues. V shed 3 bases and J shed 8 bases, with 11 bases lying between them. CDR3 bases: TGTGCCAGCAGCTTGTACGGTGAGGATTCACCCCTCCACTTT. It encodes CASSLYGEDSPLHF.

This rearrangement joins TRBV25-1 to TRBJ2-5, with D possibly matching TRBD1 (7 bases). V lost 8 bases to trimming and J lost 5 bases, with 15 bases between them. The CDR3 has 13 amino acids. The germline V gene encodes CDR1 MGHDK and CDR2 SYGVNS. As DNA, the CDR3 is TGTGCCAGCGGGGCACAGGGGAGGGAGACCCAGTACTTC. The encoded protein is CASGAQGRETQYF. Looking up the rest from reference TRBV25-1 and TRBJ2-5 gives the full variable domain: EADIYQTPRYLVIGTGKKITLECSQTMGHDKMYWYQQDPGMELHLIHYSYGVNSTEKGDLSSESTVSRIRTEHFPLTLESARPSHTSQYLCASGAQGRETQYFGPGTRLLVL.